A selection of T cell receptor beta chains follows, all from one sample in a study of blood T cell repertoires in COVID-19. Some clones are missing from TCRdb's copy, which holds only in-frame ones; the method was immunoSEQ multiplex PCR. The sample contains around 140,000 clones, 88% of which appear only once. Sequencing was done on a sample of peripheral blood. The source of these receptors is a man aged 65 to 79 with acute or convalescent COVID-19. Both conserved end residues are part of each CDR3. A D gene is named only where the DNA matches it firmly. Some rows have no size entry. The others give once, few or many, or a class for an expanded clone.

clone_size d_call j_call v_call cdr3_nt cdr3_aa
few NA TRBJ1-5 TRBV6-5 TGTGCCAGCAGTATTGCGGGGGATCAGCCCCAGCATTTT CASSIAGDQPQHF
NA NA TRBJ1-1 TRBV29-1 TGCAGCGTTGCCCAGGGGTTGGGAGCTGAAGCTTTCTTT CSVAQGLGAEAFF
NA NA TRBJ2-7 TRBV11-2 TGTGCCAGCAGCTTAGCGTCCTACGAGCAGTACTTC CASSLASYEQYF
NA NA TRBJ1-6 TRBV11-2 TGTGCCAGCAGCTTAGACTTAGGGGGTTCACCCCTCCACTTT CASSLDLGGSPLHF
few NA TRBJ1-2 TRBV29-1 TGCAGCGTTGGGGGCGACTATGGCTACACCTTC CSVGGDYGYTF
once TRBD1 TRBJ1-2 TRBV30 TGTGCCTGGAGTGTGGGACAGGGTGCCCAGGCCAACTATGGCTACACCTTC CAWSVGQGAQANYGYTF
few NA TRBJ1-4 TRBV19 TGTGCCAGTACCCGGGGAAGCGAAAAACTGTTTTTT CASTRGSEKLFF
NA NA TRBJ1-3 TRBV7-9 TGTGCCAGCAGCTTAATCAGGTCTTCTGGAAACACCATATATTTT CASSLIRSSGNTIYF
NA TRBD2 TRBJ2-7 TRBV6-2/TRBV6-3 TGTGCCAGCAGTTCAGCTAGCGGGAGGCTCCACGAGCAGTACTTC CASSSASGRLHEQYF
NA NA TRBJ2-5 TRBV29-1 TGCAGCGTGTCACAGGGCCCGAAGACCCAGTACTTC CSVSQGPKTQYF
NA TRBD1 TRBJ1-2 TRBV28 TGTGCCAGCAGTCCAAGGACAGGGGTGAACTATGGCTACACCTTC CASSPRTGVNYGYTF
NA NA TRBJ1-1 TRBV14 TGTGCCAGCAGCCAAGAATCCATTTCGACAGACCTACTGAACACTGAAGCTTTCTTT CASSQESISTDLLNTEAFF
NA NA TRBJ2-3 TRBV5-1 TGCGCCAGCAGCTTGGGGAACTCAGGCTGGGATACGCAGTATTTT CASSLGNSGWDTQYF
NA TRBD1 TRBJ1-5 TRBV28 TGTGCCAGCGGGAGGACAGGGAGGATTGGAAATCAGCCCCAGCATTTT CASGRTGRIGNQPQHF
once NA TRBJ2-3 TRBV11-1 TGTGCCAGCAGTTTCAAGGGGCAGGGAACAGATACGCAGTATTTT CASSFKGQGTDTQYF
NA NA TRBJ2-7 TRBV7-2 TGTGCCAGCAGCTTAGCCCAGGGGTCTGAGCAGTACTTC CASSLAQGSEQYF
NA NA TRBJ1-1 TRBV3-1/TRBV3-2 TGTGCCAGCAGCCAACAGGGGAACACTGAAGCTTTCTTT CASSQQGNTEAFF
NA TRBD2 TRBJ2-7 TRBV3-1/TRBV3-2 TGTGCCAGCAGCCAAGGGGGGGGTGGCCCGAGGGGTCTCGAGCAGTACTTC CASSQGGGGPRGLEQYF
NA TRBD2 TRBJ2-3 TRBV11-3 TGTGCCAGCAGCTCACGGACTAGCGCGAGCACAGATACGCAGTATTTT CASSSRTSASTDTQYF
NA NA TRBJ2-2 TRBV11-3 TGTGCCAGCAGCTACCGACGGGACACCGGGGAGCTGTTTTTT CASSYRRDTGELFF
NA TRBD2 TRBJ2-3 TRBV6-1 TGTGCCAGCAGTGCGGGACTAGCGGGGGGGCAGGATACGCAGTATTTT CASSAGLAGGQDTQYF
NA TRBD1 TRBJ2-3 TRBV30 TGTGCCGGGGGACAGGGAGATACGCAGTATTTT CAGGQGDTQYF
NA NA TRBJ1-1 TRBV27 TGTGCCAGCACTTCCTCCTACAGGACTGAAGCTTTCTTT CASTSSYRTEAFF
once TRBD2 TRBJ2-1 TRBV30 TGTGCCTGGAGGACTAGCGGCTACAATGAGCAGTTCTTC CAWRTSGYNEQFF
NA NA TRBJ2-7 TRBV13 TGTGCCAGCAGCTCCCGCGGGTACGAGCAGTACTTC CASSSRGYEQYF
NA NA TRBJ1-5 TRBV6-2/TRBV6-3 TGTGCCAGCAGTTACTCGAGGGGGAGCAATCAGCCCCAGCATTTT CASSYSRGSNQPQHF
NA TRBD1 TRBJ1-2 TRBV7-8 TGTGCCAGCAGCTTAGAGCGGACAGGGGGCGCGGCGGGTGGCTACACCTTC CASSLERTGGAAGGYTF
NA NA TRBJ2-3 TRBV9 TGTGCCAGCAGCTTTCCGGGACTTTCTTCTGGCACAGATACGCAGTATTTT CASSFPGLSSGTDTQYF
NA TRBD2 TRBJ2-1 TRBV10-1 TGCGCCAGCAGTGCATTGACTAGCGGGATCGGGGAGCAGTTCTTC CASSALTSGIGEQFF
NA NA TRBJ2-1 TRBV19 TGTGCCAGTAGTATTTTAGCCCCCAATGAGCAGTTCTTC CASSILAPNEQFF
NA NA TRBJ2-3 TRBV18 TGTGCCAGCTCAGTGACAGGAAACACAGATACGCAGTATTTT CASSVTGNTDTQYF